The clone carrying this T cell receptor (beta chain) has more than one count but fewer than ten. Antigen: not known. With V trimmed by 4 bases and J by 4 bases, 13 bases remained unmatched. Germline V gives CDR1 SGHNT, CDR2 YENEEA. The CDR3 is made up of 18 amino acids. This sample was included in a study of cytomegalovirus exposure and HLA in healthy donors. Study-level results: 164 TCR beta chains were listed as cytomegalovirus-associated. HLA-A and HLA-B allele assignments for most subjects were reportedly predicted accurately using TCR beta sequences.

PCR was performed using 60 Vbeta and 13 Jbeta primers. The table came from immunoSEQ multiplex PCR; TCRdb's copy has only in-frame clones and leaves some out. The data contain 150,000 to 200,000 clones, roughly 12% of them singletons. The material sequenced was PBMCs. The TCR was taken from a man in his forties or fifties in good health and CMV-seropositive. The chain is built from TRBV11-3 and TRBJ2-2; 9 bases map to TRBD2. As DNA, the CDR3 is TGTGCCAGCAGCTCCTACGAAGCGGGGGGCCCCGGCACCGGGGAGCTGTTTTTT. Translating it yields CASSSYEAGGPGTGELFF.